The table lists the clone carrying this TCR beta chain with a few counts. What it binds is not known. Through a sample-barcoded 5' primer and a J-beta primer mix, a second PCR was run for roughly 6 to 11 cycles. One entry per CDR3 protein, called by TCRdb with MiXCR from the 5' RACE reads. The data show approximately 1,000,000 distinct CDR3 sequences, with 35% to 40% seen just once and around 12% held by the top ten. This sample was taken from a study of blood T cells in healthy people across ages. Study-wide results and caveats: Across the age range, TCR beta diversity per million T cells fell in a roughly linear way. Unsorted PBMC material precluded a definitive naive versus antigen-experienced comparison.

Every donor gave ten milliliters of peripheral blood. Germline values: CDR1 LGHNA, CDR2 YSLEER. With 5 bases removed from V and 2 bases from J, the gap between germline ends came to 13 bases. CDR3 length: 14 amino acids. The chain joins TRBV4-3 to TRBJ2-7; a weak D match, TRBD1 (5 bases). Source material: blood. This TCR came from a man younger than 30 in good health. The CDR3 DNA sequence: TGCGCCAGCAGCTTGTTGACAGATACCTACGAGCAGTACTTC. Protein product: CASSLLTDTYEQYF.